This record concerns one TCR beta chain sequence. The antigen is undetermined. The sample belongs to a study of Siglec-9 on CD8 T cells in melanoma. General study results and limits: An effector memory CD8+ T-cell subset seemingly accumulating in melanoma was reportedly marked and regulated by Siglec-9.

V was clipped by 1 base and J by 0 bases; unmatched bases: 6. Germline V CDR1 and CDR2: MNHNS, SASEGT. The CDR3 covers 18 residues. Sequencing was performed with immunoSEQ multiplex PCR; in TCRdb, only in-frame clones are kept and a portion is missing. The table has 30,000 or so clones, 75% to 85% seen once. The chain recombines TRBV6-1 with TRBJ2-7, with TRBD2 matching 13 bases. Specimen: Siglec-9- CD8+ T cells sorted from blood. The receptor was isolated from a human donor in good health. In nucleotides, the CDR3 is TGTGCCAGCAGTGAAGGAACTAGCGGGGGGGGAAGCTCCTACGAGCAGTACGTC. This sequence encodes CASSEGTSGGGSSYEQYV.